Listed below are T cell receptor beta chains from one sample, sequenced in a study of blood T cell repertoires in COVID-19. The data were produced by immunoSEQ multiplex PCR, yet TCRdb's version contains in-frame clones alone and is incomplete. The table includes roughly 410,000 clones, about 87% detected once. Material: peripheral blood. These receptors all stem from a woman aged 55-69 years with COVID-19, enrolled during active disease. Both conserved end residues are part of each CDR3.

TRBJ2-5 | TRBV18 | CASSPPGRVQETQYF
TRBJ2-7 | TRBV7-3 | CASSLMSSPGTAYYEQYF
TRBJ2-7 | TRBV6-1 | CASSEVSGVSEQYF
TRBJ2-5 | TRBV14 | CASSPDRPQETQYF
TRBJ2-3 | TRBV28 | CASSLPGVTDTQYF
TRBJ2-1 | TRBV2 | CASNGGGRYNEQFF
TRBJ1-2 | TRBV5-1 | CASSPGQANYGYTF
TRBJ1-6 | TRBV27 | CASTGGASSYNSPLHF
TRBJ2-3 | TRBV11-2 | CASSLRGPSTDTQYF
TRBJ2-5 | TRBV9 | CASSSSGGLETQYF
TRBJ1-4 | TRBV7-6 | CASSLDRSGSEKLFF
TRBJ1-1 | TRBV11-2 | CASSRWAFLNTEAFF
TRBJ2-3 | TRBV4-2 | CASSQEGRAGGLDTQYF
TRBJ1-1 | TRBV7-3 | CASSRDRNTEAFF
TRBJ2-5 | TRBV7-9 | CASSPYRGGYLVKETQYF
TRBJ2-5 | TRBV3-1/TRBV3-2 | CASNRLAGQETQYF
TRBJ1-2 | TRBV18 | CASSPTGAANYGYTF
TRBJ2-3 | TRBV7-2 | CASGFGGGPTDTQYF
TRBJ1-1 | TRBV13 | CASSQIQMMNTEAFF
TRBJ1-1 | TRBV11-1 | CASTGLLGEPEAFF
TRBJ1-1 | TRBV12-5 | CASGLLELEAFF
TRBJ1-1 | TRBV3-1/TRBV3-2 | CASSQLAGPRTEAFF
TRBJ1-2 | TRBV28 | CASSLYGVNNYGYTF
TRBJ1-1 | TRBV5-1 | CASQNPGNTEAFF
TRBJ2-5 | TRBV5-1 | CASSSGQPKETQYF
TRBJ1-2 | TRBV7-2 | CASSLYSAGAGGYTF
TRBJ1-2 | TRBV6-5 | CASSWDSYGYTF
TRBJ2-2 | TRBV6-5 | CASMRGGTNTGELFF
TRBJ1-6 | TRBV7-9 | CASSLVQGASYNSPLHF
TRBJ2-7 | TRBV19 | CASSIGKGGAYEQYF
TRBJ2-1 | TRBV6-4 | CASSDSKRLAGGPGSYNEQFF